This T cell receptor beta chain was identified in a study of CD8 T cells in Susac syndrome. Germline V gene lookup returns CDR1 MGHDK and CDR2 SYGVNS. Trimming took 7 bases from V and 4 from J, leaving 4 bases between them. The CDR3 covers 11 residues. When the RNA was reverse transcribed, random hexamers were used with an input of roughly 0.45 to 1 ug. TCRdb reprocessed the immunoSEQ multiplex PCR reads with MiXCR, giving one entry per CDR3 protein. The sample has approximately 280,000 distinct CDR3 sequences; 85% are singletons. Relapsing-remitting disease, either stable or active, was present in the treatment-naive patients who were the multiple sclerosis controls.

This chain connects TRBV25-1 to TRBJ1-4; the D is unclear. The sample was CD8+ T cells from PBMCs. This clonotype was obtained from a human donor with multiple sclerosis. The DNA for the CDR3 is TGTGCCAGCATCGGTAATGAAAAACTGTTTTTT. Protein: CASIGNEKLFF. The full variable domain, its missing parts supplied by reference TRBV25-1 and TRBJ1-4, is EADIYQTPRYLVIGTGKKITLECSQTMGHDKMYWYQQDPGMELHLIHYSYGVNSTEKGDLSSESTVSRIRTEHFPLTLESARPSHTSQYLCASIGNEKLFFGSGTQLSVL.